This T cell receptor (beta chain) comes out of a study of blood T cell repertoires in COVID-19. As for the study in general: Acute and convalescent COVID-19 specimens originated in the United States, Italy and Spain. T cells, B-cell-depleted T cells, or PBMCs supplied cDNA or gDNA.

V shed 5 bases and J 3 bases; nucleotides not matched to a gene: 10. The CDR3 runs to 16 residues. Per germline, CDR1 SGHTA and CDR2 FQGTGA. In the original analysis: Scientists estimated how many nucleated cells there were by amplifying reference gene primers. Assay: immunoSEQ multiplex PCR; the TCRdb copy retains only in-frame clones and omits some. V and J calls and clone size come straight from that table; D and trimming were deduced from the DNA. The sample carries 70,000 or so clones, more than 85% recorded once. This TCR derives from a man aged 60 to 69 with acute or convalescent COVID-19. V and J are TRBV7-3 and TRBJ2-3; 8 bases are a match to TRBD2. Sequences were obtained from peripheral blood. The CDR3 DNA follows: TGTGCCAGCAGCCCAACCAGCGGGGGTAGTACAGATACGCAGTATTTT. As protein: CASSPTSGGSTDTQYF.